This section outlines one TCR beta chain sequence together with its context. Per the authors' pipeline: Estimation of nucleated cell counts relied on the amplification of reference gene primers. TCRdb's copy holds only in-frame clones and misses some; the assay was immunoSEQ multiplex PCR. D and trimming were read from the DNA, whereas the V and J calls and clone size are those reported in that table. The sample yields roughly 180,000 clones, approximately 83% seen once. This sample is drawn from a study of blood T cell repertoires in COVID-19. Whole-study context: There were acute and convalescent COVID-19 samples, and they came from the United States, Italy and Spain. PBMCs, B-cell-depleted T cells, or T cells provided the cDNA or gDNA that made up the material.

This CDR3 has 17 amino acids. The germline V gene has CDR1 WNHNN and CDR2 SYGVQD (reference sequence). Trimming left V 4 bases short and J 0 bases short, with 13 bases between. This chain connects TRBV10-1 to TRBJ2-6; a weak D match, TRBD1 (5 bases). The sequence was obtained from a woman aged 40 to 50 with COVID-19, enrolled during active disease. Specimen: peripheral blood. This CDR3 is CASSGNRIDSGANVLTF. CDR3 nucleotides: TGCGCCAGCAGTGGGAACAGGATTGACTCTGGGGCCAACGTCCTGACTTTC.